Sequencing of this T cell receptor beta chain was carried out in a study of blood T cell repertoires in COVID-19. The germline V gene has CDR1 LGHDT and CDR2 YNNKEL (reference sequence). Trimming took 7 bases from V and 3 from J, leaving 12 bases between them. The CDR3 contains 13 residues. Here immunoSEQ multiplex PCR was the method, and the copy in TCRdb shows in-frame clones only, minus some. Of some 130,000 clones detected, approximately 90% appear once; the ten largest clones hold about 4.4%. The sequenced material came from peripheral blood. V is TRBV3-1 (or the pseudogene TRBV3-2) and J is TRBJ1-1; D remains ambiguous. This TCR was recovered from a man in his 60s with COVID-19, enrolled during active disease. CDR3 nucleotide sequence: TGTGCCAGCACAATATTCGGTGACACTGAAGCTTTCTTT. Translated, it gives CASTIFGDTEAFF.